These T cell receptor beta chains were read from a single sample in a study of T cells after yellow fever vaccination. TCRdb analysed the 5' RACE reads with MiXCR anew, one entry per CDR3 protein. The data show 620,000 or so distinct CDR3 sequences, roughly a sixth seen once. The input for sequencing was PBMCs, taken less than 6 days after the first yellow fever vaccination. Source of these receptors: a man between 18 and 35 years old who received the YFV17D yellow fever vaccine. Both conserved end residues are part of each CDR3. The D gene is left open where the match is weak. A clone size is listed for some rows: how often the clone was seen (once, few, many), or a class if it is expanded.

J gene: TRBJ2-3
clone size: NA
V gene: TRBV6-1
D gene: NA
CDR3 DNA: TGTGCCAGCAGTGAAGCGCTTCGAGGGGTAATAGATACGCAGTATTTT
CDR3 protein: CASSEALRGVIDTQYF

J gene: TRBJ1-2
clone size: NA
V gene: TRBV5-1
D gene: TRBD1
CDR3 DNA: TGCGCCAGCAGCTTGCTCGGGACAGGGGGCTATGGCTACACCTTC
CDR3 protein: CASSLLGTGGYGYTF

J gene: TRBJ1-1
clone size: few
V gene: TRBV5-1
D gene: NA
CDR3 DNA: TGCGCCAGCAGCTTGTCGGCGATTCTGAACACTGAAGCTTTCTTT
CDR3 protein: CASSLSAILNTEAFF

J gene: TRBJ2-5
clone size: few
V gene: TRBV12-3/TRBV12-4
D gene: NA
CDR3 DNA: TGTGCCAGCAGGCCTACAGGGAGTGGAGAGACCCAGTACTTC
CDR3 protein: CASRPTGSGETQYF

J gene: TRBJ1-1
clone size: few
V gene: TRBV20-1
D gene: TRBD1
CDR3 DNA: TGCAGTGCTACCGTGGTGAGGGGGCGGGAAGCTTTCTTT
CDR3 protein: CSATVVRGREAFF

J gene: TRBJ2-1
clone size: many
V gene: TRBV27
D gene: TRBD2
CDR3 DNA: TGTGCCAGCAGTTATAGCGGGGGGGCCTACAATGAGCAGTTCTTC
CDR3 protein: CASSYSGGAYNEQFF

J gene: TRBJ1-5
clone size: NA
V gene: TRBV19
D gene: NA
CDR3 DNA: TGTGCCAGCCGCTGGGTTTCGGGTGATCAGCCCCAGCATTTT
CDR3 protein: CASRWVSGDQPQHF

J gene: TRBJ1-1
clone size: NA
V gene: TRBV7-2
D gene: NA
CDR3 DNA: TGTGCCAGCAGCTTAAGGAGCGGGAACACTGAAGCTTTCTTT
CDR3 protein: CASSLRSGNTEAFF

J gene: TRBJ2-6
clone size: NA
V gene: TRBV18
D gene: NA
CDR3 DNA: TGTGCCAGCTCACGCGCTGCAAGGACAATCTCTGGGGCCAACGTCCTGACTTTC
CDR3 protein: CASSRAARTISGANVLTF

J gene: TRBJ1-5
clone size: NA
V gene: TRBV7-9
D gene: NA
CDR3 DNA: TGTGCCAGCAGCTCGGGACGGATCAATCAGCCCCAGCATTTT
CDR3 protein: CASSSGRINQPQHF

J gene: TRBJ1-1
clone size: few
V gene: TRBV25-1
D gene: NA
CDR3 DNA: TGTGCCAGCAGTGATTGGGGTCTCGTGGGGCCGACTGAAGCTTTCTTT
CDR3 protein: CASSDWGLVGPTEAFF

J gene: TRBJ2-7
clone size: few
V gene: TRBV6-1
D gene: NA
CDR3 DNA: TGTGCCAGCATGAGGACACACGATACTTCCTACGAGCAGTACTTC
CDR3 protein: CASMRTHDTSYEQYF

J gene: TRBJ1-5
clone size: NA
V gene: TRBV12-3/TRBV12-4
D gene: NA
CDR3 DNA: TGTGCCAGCAGTTTAGAATTGGGAAATCAGCCCCAGCATTTT
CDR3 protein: CASSLELGNQPQHF

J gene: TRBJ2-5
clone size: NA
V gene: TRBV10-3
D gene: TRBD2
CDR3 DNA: TGTGCCATCAGTGGTGGCGGGGGGACGTGGGAGACCCAGTACTTC
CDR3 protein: CAISGGGGTWETQYF

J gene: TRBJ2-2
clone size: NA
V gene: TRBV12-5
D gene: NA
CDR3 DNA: TGTGCCACCAGCCAATACCCCCCTTGGGGGAACACCGGGGAGCTGTTTTTT
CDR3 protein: CATSQYPPWGNTGELFF

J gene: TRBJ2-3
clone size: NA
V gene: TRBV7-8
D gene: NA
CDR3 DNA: TGTGCCAGCAGCTTAGAGTGGCGGGGTGGGGCAGATACGCAGTATTTT
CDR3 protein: CASSLEWRGGADTQYF

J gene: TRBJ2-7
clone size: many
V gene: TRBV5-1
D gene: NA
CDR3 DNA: TGCGCCAGCAGCTACGGACAATCCTACGAGCAGTACTTC
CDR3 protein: CASSYGQSYEQYF

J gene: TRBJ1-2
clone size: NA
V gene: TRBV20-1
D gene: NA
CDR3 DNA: TGCAGTGCTAGAGTGGGGTGGACTAACTATGGCTACACCTTC
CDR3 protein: CSARVGWTNYGYTF

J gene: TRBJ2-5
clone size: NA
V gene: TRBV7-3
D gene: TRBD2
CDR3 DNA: TGTGCCAGCAGACACGGGAGGCAAGAGACCCAGTACTTC
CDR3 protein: CASRHGRQETQYF

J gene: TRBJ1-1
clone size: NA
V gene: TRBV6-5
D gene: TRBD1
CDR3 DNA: TGTGCCAGCAGTTACTTGGACAGGACCACTGAAGCTTTCTTT
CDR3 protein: CASSYLDRTTEAFF

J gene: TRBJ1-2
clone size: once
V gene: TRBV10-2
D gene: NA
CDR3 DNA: TGCGCCAGCAGTCCAGACAGGTTCCAGGACTACACCTTC
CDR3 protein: CASSPDRFQDYTF

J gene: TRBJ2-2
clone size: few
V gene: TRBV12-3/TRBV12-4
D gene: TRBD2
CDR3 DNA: TGTGCCAGCAGCCCCCCACTAGCGGGGGGCACGGCGGACGGGGAGCTGTTTTTT
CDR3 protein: CASSPPLAGGTADGELFF

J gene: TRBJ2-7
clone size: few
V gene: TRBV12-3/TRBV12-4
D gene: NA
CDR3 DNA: TGTGCCAGCAGTCCTTTCGAGTACGAGCAGTACTTC
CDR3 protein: CASSPFEYEQYF

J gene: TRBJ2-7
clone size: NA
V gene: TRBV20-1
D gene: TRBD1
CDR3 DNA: TGCAGTGCAAGGACAGGGGACTACGAGCAGTACTTC
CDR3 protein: CSARTGDYEQYF

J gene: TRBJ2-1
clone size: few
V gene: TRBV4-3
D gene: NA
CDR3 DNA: TGCGCCAGCAGCCAAGTTGGTTATGAGCAGTTCTTC
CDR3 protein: CASSQVGYEQFF

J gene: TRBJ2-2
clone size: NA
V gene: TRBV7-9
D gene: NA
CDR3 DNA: TGTGCCAGCAGCTTCTTGGCGTTTACGAACACCGGGGAGCTGTTTTTT
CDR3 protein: CASSFLAFTNTGELFF

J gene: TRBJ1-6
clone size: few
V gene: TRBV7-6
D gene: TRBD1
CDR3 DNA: TGTGCCAGCAGCTTAGTCCCAGGGGGCGGTATGAATTCACCCCTCCACTTT
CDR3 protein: CASSLVPGGGMNSPLHF

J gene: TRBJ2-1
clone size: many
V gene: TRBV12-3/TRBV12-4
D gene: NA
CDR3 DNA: TGTGCCAGCACCCGTTCCCTAGCGCTCTACAATGAGCAGTTCTTC
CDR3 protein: CASTRSLALYNEQFF

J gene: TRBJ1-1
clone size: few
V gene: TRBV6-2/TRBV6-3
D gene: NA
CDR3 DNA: TGTGCCAGCAGCGAACAGGCCCTAATGAACACTGAAGCTTTCTTT
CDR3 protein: CASSEQALMNTEAFF

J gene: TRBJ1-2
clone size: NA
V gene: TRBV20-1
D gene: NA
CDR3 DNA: TGCAGTGCCAGGGTGTCAGGGAATGGCTACACCTTC
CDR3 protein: CSARVSGNGYTF

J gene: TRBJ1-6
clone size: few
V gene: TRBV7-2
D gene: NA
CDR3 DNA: TGTGCCAGCAGCCCTACTTACAAACGTTCACCCCTCCACTTT
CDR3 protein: CASSPTYKRSPLHF

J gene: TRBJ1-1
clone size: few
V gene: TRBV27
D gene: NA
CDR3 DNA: TGTGCCAGCACCCACCGGGGCAGCACTGAAGCTTTCTTT
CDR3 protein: CASTHRGSTEAFF

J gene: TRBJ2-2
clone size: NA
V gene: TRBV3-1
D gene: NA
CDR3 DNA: TGTGCCAGCAGCCACTCGATGTGGGGACTGAACACCGGGGAGCTGTTTTTT
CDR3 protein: CASSHSMWGLNTGELFF

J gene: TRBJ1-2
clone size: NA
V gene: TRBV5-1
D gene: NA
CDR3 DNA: TGCGCCAGCAGACCACCCGCCAGGGCCGTGGGTGGCTACACCTTC
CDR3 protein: CASRPPARAVGGYTF

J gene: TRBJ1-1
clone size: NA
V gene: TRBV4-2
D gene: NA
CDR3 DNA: TGTGCCAGCAGCCGAAAGGGGGACACTGAAGCTTTCTTT
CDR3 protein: CASSRKGDTEAFF

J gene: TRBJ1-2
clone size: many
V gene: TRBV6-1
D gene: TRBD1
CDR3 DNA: TGTGCCAGTAGAACCCTGGCAGGGGGCGCCTATGGCTACACCTTC
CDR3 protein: CASRTLAGGAYGYTF

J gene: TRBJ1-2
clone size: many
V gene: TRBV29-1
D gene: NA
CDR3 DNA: TGCAGCGTTGAAGAAATCTATTTTAATGGCTACACCTTC
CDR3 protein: CSVEEIYFNGYTF

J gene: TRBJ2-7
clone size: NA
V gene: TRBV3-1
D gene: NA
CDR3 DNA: TGTGCCAGCAGCCAAGAAGGTACTACCTACGAGCAGTACTTC
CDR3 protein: CASSQEGTTYEQYF

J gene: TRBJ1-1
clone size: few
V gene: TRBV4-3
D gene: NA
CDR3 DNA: TGCGCCAGCAGCCAAGATTTGTCGATCACTGAAGCTTTCTTT
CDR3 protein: CASSQDLSITEAFF

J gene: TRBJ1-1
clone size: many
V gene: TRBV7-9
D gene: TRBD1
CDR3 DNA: TGTGCCAGCAGCCGTCCCGGGACAGGGCCCGCTGAAGCTTTCTTT
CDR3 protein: CASSRPGTGPAEAFF

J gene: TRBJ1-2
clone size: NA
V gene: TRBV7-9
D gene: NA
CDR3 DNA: TGTGCCAGCAGCTTACTTTGGGACGTCAGAAGCTATGGCTACACCTTC
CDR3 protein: CASSLLWDVRSYGYTF

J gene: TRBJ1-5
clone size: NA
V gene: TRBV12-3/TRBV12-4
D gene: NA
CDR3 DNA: TGTGCCAGCAGTTTAAGTGGATTCGGTCAGCCCCAGCATTTT
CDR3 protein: CASSLSGFGQPQHF

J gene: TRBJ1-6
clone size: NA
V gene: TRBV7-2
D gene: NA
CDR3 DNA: TGTGCCAGCAGCTTACAGGGGATAGATTCACCCCTCCACTTT
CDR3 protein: CASSLQGIDSPLHF

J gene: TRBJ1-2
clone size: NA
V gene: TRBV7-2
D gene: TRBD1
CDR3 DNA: TGTGCCAGCAGCTCCCAGACAGGGGGTAACTATGGCTACACCTTC
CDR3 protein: CASSSQTGGNYGYTF

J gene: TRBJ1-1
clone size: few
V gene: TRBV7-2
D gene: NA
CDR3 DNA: TGTGCCAGCAGCTGGGGATGGGACACTGAAGCTTTCTTT
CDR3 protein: CASSWGWDTEAFF

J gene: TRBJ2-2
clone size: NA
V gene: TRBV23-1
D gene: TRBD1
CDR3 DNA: TGCGCCAGCAGTCAGGCAGGGGGCACCGGGGAGCTGTTTTTT
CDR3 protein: CASSQAGGTGELFF

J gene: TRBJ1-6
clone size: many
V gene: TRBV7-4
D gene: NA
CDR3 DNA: TGTGCCACCAAGTGGCCTATTCTGGATAATTCACCCCTCCACTTT
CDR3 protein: CATKWPILDNSPLHF

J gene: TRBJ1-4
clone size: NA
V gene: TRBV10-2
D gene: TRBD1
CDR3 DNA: TGCGCCAGCAGTGACCATCTGCAGGGGGGAGAAAAACTGTTTTTT
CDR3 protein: CASSDHLQGGEKLFF

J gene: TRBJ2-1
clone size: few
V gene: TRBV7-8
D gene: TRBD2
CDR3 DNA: TGTGCCAGCAGCTTAGGTAGCGGGCCACACTCCTACAATGAGCAGTTCTTC
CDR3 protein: CASSLGSGPHSYNEQFF

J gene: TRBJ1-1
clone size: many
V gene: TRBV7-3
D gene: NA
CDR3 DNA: TGTGCCAGCAGCTTAACGGGGGACTTATCCACTGAAGCTTTCTTT
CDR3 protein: CASSLTGDLSTEAFF

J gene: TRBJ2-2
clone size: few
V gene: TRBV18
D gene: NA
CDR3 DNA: TGTGCCAGCTCACCAAGGGCTAAGAACACCGGGGAGCTGTTTTTT
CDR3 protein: CASSPRAKNTGELFF

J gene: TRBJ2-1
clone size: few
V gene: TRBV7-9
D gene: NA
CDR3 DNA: TGTGCCAGCAGCTGGCGAGTAGTCGCCTACAATGAGCAGTTCTTC
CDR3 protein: CASSWRVVAYNEQFF

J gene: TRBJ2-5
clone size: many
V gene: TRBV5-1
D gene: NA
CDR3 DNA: TGCGCCAGCAGACGATCGTCGGCCCATGAGACCCAGTACTTC
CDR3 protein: CASRRSSAHETQYF

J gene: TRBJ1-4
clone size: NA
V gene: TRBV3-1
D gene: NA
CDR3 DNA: TGTGCCAGCAGCCAAGATTGGGAGGAAAAACTGTTTTTT
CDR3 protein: CASSQDWEEKLFF

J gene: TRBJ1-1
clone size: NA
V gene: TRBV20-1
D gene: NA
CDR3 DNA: TGCAGTGTTTCAGGGGCTGAAGCTTTCTTT
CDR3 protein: CSVSGAEAFF

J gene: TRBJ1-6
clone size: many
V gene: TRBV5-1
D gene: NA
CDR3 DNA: TGCGCCAGCAGCGAAGGACGTATCTCCTATAATTCACCCCTCCACTTT
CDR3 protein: CASSEGRISYNSPLHF

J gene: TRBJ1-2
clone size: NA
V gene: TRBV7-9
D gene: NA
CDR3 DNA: TGTGCCAGCAGCACCTCTGAACGGACCCTCAACTATGGCTACACCTTC
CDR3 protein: CASSTSERTLNYGYTF

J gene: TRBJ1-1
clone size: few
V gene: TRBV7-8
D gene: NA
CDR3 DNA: TGTGCCAGCAGCTTAGACCAGGGCAGTATGAACACTGAAGCTTTCTTT
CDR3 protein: CASSLDQGSMNTEAFF

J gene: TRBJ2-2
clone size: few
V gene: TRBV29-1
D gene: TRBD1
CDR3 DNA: TGCAGCGTTGCAAAAGTTCCGGGACAGGGATACACCGGGGAGCTGTTTTTT
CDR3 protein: CSVAKVPGQGYTGELFF